The 3 T cell receptor beta chains below come from one sample, sequenced in a study of T cell repertoires in cytomegalovirus infection. TCRdb re-called the reads through MiXCR, storing one row per CDR3 protein. Here the sample spans some 220,000 distinct CDR3 sequences, about 12% being singletons. The sample consisted of PBMCs. These receptors all come from a human donor in good health (CMV status not recorded). Some clones in this sample may be carry-over from other donors' samples.

This clonotype was found many times. The V call is TRBV6-5, the J call TRBJ2-1; D is possibly TRBD2 (6 bases). CDR3 length: 15 amino acids. V was clipped by 0 bases and J by 5 bases, with 11 bases between them. Per germline, CDR1 MNHEY and CDR2 SVGAGI. The CDR3: CASSYSSWGDNEQFF. The CDR3 nucleotides are TGTGCCAGCAGTTACTCGTCCTGGGGGGACAATGAGCAGTTCTTC.

The chain recombines TRBV19 with TRBJ2-1; D is perhaps TRBD1 (5 bases). The length of the CDR3 is 16 residues. The V gene's germline CDR1 is LNHDA and CDR2 SQIVND (reference sequence). The V gene lost 3 bases and the J gene lost 0 bases, with 12 bases spanning the gap. CDR3 sequence (DNA): TGTGCCAGTAGTATGCGGTCGCAGGGCTCCTACAATGAGCAGTTCTTC. Protein sequence: CASSMRSQGSYNEQFF.

This clonotype was picked up many times. V is TRBV11-2 and J is TRBJ2-2; 9 positions agree with TRBD2. The CDR3 runs 17 residues. Germline V gives CDR1 SGHAT, CDR2 FQNNGV. The V segment lost 5 bases and the J segment 0 bases; nucleotides outside the gene matches: 7. The CDR3 sequence is CASSLALAGPNTGELFF. Here the CDR3 DNA reads TGTGCCAGCAGCCTAGCCCTAGCGGGGCCGAACACCGGGGAGCTGTTTTTT.